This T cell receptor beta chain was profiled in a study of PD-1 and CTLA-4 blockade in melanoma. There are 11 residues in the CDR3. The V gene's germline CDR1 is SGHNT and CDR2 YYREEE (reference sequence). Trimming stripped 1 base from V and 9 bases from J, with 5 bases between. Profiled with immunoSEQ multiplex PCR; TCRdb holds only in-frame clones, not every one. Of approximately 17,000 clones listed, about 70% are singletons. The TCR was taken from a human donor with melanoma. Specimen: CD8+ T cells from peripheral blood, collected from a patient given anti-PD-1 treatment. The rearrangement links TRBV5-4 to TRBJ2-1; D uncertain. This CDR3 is CASSLLSEQFF. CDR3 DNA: TGTGCCAGCAGCTTGTTGAGTGAGCAGTTCTTC.